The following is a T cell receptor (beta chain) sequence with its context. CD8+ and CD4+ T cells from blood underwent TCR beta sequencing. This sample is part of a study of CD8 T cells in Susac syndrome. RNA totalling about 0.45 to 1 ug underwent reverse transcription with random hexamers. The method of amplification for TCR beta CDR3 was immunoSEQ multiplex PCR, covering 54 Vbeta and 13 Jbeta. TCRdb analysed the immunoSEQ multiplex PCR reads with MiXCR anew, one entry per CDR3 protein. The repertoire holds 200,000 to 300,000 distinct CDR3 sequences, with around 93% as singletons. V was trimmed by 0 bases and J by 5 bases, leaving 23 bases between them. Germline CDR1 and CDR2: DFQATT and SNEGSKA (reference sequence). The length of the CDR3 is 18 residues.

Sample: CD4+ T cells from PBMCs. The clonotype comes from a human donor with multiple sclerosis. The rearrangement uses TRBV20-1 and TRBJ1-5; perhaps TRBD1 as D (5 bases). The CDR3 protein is CSARDSKRAARGDQPQHF. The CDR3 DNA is TGCAGTGCTAGAGATTCTAAACGGGCCGCGAGAGGGGATCAGCCCCAGCATTTT.